The 27 T cell receptor beta chains reported below all come from one sample, sequenced in a study of T cells after yellow fever vaccination. TCRdb passed the 5' RACE reads through MiXCR, listing each CDR3 protein once. The sample comprises 200,000 to 250,000 distinct CDR3 sequences, 6% to 7.5% of which are singletons, and roughly 0.86% rests with the top ten. Specimen: CD4+ T cells sorted from PBMCs, collected 15 days after the yellow fever booster vaccination. These receptors were taken from a young man who received the YFV17D yellow fever vaccine.

This clonotype was detected ten times or more. The CDR3 is CASSSTGSSWDTQYF. Written as DNA, the CDR3 is TGTGCCAGCAGTTCTACCGGGAGCTCCTGGGATACGCAGTATTTT. The rearrangement links TRBV28 to TRBJ2-3; D might be TRBD2 (6 bases). The CDR3 covers 15 residues. Trimming pared 4 bases from V and 6 bases from J, leaving 17 bases between. CDR1 MDHEN and CDR2 SYDVKM come from the germline V gene.

This clonotype was found many times. The chain uses TRBV28 and TRBJ2-2, with D possibly matching TRBD1 (5 bases). The CDR3 extends over 15 amino acids. Germline V gene sequence: CDR1 MDHEN, CDR2 SYDVKM. Trimming took 5 bases from V and 2 from J, leaving 12 bases between them. For the CDR3, the DNA is TGTGCCAGCAGTAGCAGGGCTTCTAACACCGGGGAGCTGTTTTTT. Translation gives CASSSRASNTGELFF.

V gene TRBV5-1 combines with J gene TRBJ2-2; TRBD1 is a possible D gene (7 bases). Trimming cost V 2 bases and J 5 bases, with 25 bases left between them. There are 19 residues in the CDR3. Germline CDR1 reads SGHRS; CDR2 reads YFSETQ. The CDR3 nucleotides read TGCGCCAGCAGCTTTCCCAGGGGGACGTTAGCGGATCCAACCGGGGAGCTGTTTTTT. This sequence encodes CASSFPRGTLADPTGELFF. The whole variable domain, remainder taken from reference TRBV5-1 and TRBJ2-2, is KAGVTQTPRYLIKTRGQQVTLSCSPISGHRSVSWYQQTPGQGLQFLFEYFSETQRNKGNFPGRFSGRQFSNSRSEMNVSTLELGDSALYLCASSFPRGTLADPTGELFFGEGSRLTVL.

This clonotype occurred many times. The rearrangement joins TRBV5-1 to TRBJ2-7, with D tentatively TRBD2 (6 bases). V dropped 0 bases and J dropped 8 bases, with 12 bases sitting between them. The CDR3 sequence is 13 residues long. Germline V gives CDR1 SGHRS, CDR2 YFSETQ. DNA of the CDR3: TGCGCCAGCAGCTTGGGGGGGGAAAACAAGCAGTACTTC. Encoded protein: CASSLGGENKQYF.

At least ten counts were recorded for this clonotype. V is TRBV18 and J is TRBJ2-5; D unresolved. With 5 bases removed from V and 2 bases from J, the gap between germline ends came to 6 bases. The CDR3 covers 12 residues. Germline CDR1 reads KGHSH; CDR2 reads LQKENI. Here the CDR3 reads CASSDLQETQYF. CDR3 DNA: TGTGCCAGCTCAGACTTGCAAGAGACCCAGTACTTC.

Details on this clonotype: It may be a read error: a sequence one base away is much more abundant. No conserved phenylalanine or tryptophan is present at the end of the CDR3, so a read error is the likely explanation. V gene TRBV28 combines with J gene TRBJ2-5; D is uncertain. The CDR3 covers 13 residues. Trimming pared 3 bases from V and 4 bases from J, leaving 9 bases between. Germline assignment: CDR1 MDHEN and CDR2 SYDVKM. The CDR3 DNA follows: TGTGCCAGCAGTTTCGGAAGAGGAGAGACCCAGTACTCC. It specifies CASSFGRGETQYS.

This clonotype was recorded a few times. The chain joins TRBV6-1 to TRBJ1-5, with no clear D. Germline values: CDR1 MNHNS, CDR2 SASEGT. The CDR3 extends over 14 amino acids. V was cut by 6 bases and J by 4 bases, with 13 bases left in between. CDR3 bases: TGTGCCAGCAGCCCTACATCCGGGAATCAGCCCCAGCATTTT. Its translation: CASSPTSGNQPQHF.

Points on this clonotype: A much larger clone sits a single nucleotide away, making a read error possible. J is TRBJ2-1 and V is TRBV15; a possible D gene is TRBD2 (6 bases). Trimming shortened V by 0 bases and J by 10 bases, and 16 bases separated the two germline ends. This CDR3 region has 15 residues. Germline V lookup: CDR1 LNHNV, CDR2 YYDKDF (reference sequence). CDR3 region: CATSRDIAAGREQFF. DNA for the CDR3: TGTGCCACCAGCAGAGATATTGCGGCAGGGAGGGAGCAGTTCTTC.

This clonotype was picked up a small number of times. Mismatch with germline at one junction end may stem from a read error. The J gene is TRBJ1-1, the V gene TRBV7-9; a possible D gene is TRBD1 (5 bases). This CDR3 has 14 residues. Per the germline V gene, CDR1 is SEHNR and CDR2 is FQNEAQ (reference sequence). CDR3 in DNA: TGTGCCAGCAGCCCGGGACCGCGGAACGCTGAAGCTTTCTTT. Translating gives CASSPGPRNAEAFF.

This clonotype showed up many times. V is TRBV5-1 and J is TRBJ1-1, with 9 bases matching TRBD1. The V gene's germline CDR1 is SGHRS and CDR2 YFSETQ. The CDR3 consists of 14 residues. Trimming cost V 0 bases and J 6 bases; bases outside gene matches: 3. CDR3 residues: CASSLGQGGAEAFF. CDR3 DNA: TGCGCCAGCAGCTTGGGACAGGGGGGCGCTGAAGCTTTCTTT.

The chain joins TRBV24-1 to TRBJ2-3; the match to TRBD2 covers 7 bases. The germline CDR1 and CDR2 sequences are KGHDR and SFDVKD. Trimming cost V 9 bases and J 2 bases; bases outside gene matches: 4. The CDR3 length is 13 residues. CDR3 sequence: CATSSGSTDTQYF. CDR3 coding DNA: TGTGCCACCTCTAGCGGTTCCACAGATACGCAGTATTTT.

In its sample, this clonotype was seen a few times. This chain joins TRBV5-1 and TRBJ2-2; D is ambiguous. Trimming cost V 1 base and J 4 bases, with 14 bases left between them. Germline lookup yields CDR1 SGHRS and CDR2 YFSETQ. The CDR3 spans 16 residues. CDR3 region: CASSLFTGVGTGELFF. CDR3 DNA: TGCGCCAGCAGCTTGTTCACGGGTGTCGGCACCGGGGAGCTGTTTTTT. Complete variable domain (other parts from reference TRBV5-1 and TRBJ2-2): KAGVTQTPRYLIKTRGQQVTLSCSPISGHRSVSWYQQTPGQGLQFLFEYFSETQRNKGNFPGRFSGRQFSNSRSEMNVSTLELGDSALYLCASSLFTGVGTGELFFGEGSRLTVL.

This chain uses TRBV20-1 with TRBJ2-7; tentatively, D is TRBD1 (5 bases). CDR3 length: 12 residues. Germline values: CDR1 DFQATT, CDR2 SNEGSKA (reference sequence). Deletions cut 5 bases from V and 6 bases from J, with 14 bases between. The chain's CDR3 is CSAWQGVGEQYF. The CDR3 DNA reads TGCAGTGCTTGGCAAGGGGTGGGCGAGCAGTACTTC.

A few counts support this clonotype. V and J are TRBV12-3 or TRBV12-4 and TRBJ1-1, with TRBD1 as a possible D gene (6 bases). V lost 5 bases to trimming and J lost 4 bases, with 14 bases between them. The CDR3 spans 14 residues. CDR3 amino acids: CASSQGGLGTEAFF. The CDR3 DNA is TGTGCCAGCAGTCAAGGGGGACTTGGCACTGAAGCTTTCTTT.

The sample holds many counts of this clonotype. The CDR3 DNA follows: TGCGCCAGCAGCACCGACGGAGCCGGGAACACCATATATTTT. This translates into CASSTDGAGNTIYF. The V gene is TRBV5-1, the J gene TRBJ1-3; no firm D call. V was shortened by 4 bases and J by 7 bases, with 15 bases between the two germline ends. Germline CDR1 is SGHRS and CDR2 is YFSETQ. CDR3 size: 14 residues.

A few counts support this clonotype. The rearrangement links TRBV12-3 or TRBV12-4 to TRBJ2-6; D gene uncertain. V was pared by 6 bases and J by 4 bases, with 7 bases between. CDR3 length equals 13 residues. The CDR3, as DNA: TGTGCCAGCAGGTACTCCGGGGCCAACGTCCTGACTTTC. Its protein product is CASRYSGANVLTF.

This clonotype turned up a few times. The V gene is TRBV5-4, the J gene TRBJ2-7, with 9 positions matching TRBD1. Germline values: CDR1 SGHNT, CDR2 YYREEE (reference sequence). The CDR3 has 15 residues. V shed 1 base, J shed 4 bases, and the junction held 6 bases outside the gene matches. CDR3 DNA: TGTGCCAGCAGCTTGAGTGGGACAGGGAGGTACGAGCAGTACTTC. Protein sequence: CASSLSGTGRYEQYF.

This clonotype was detected only a few times. The V gene is TRBV5-1, the J gene TRBJ1-5; D perhaps matches TRBD1 (6 bases). V was trimmed by 4 bases and J by 7 bases, leaving 15 bases between them. Germline V gene data show CDR1 as SGHRS and CDR2 as YFSETQ. This CDR3 is 14 amino acids long. CDR3 coding DNA: TGCGCCAGCAGCAGAACAGGGAAGGGGCAGCCCCAGCATTTT. Its protein product is CASSRTGKGQPQHF.

This clonotype was counted between two and nine times. The rearrangement links TRBV14 to TRBJ2-2; a weak D match, TRBD2 (6 bases). CDR3 size: 15 residues. Germline V lookup: CDR1 SGHDN, CDR2 FVKESK. Trimming stripped 0 bases from V and 7 bases from J, with 12 bases between. CDR3 residues: CASSQEPGVGGELFF. The CDR3 DNA reads TGTGCCAGCAGCCAAGAGCCGGGGGTCGGCGGGGAGCTGTTTTTT.

The sample holds many counts of this clonotype. The chain links TRBV11-2 to TRBJ1-6, with a tentative D call TRBD1 (5 bases). Germline values: CDR1 SGHAT, CDR2 FQNNGV. Trimming cost V 5 bases and J 10 bases, with 12 bases left between them. This CDR3 contains 13 residues. The CDR3 nucleotides are TGTGCCAGCAGCCAGGGTTATGAGTCACCCCTCCACTTT. This gives the protein CASSQGYESPLHF.

This clonotype showed up just a few times. The V call is TRBV7-9, the J call TRBJ2-5, with 9 bases matching TRBD2. The germline CDR1 and CDR2 sequences are SEHNR and FQNEAQ (reference sequence). V lost 2 bases, J lost 5 bases, and 3 bases stayed unmatched. This CDR3 is built from 14 residues. CDR3: CASSLLAGWETQYF. CDR3 sequence (DNA): TGTGCCAGCAGCTTACTAGCGGGATGGGAGACCCAGTACTTC. The variable domain in full, completed from reference TRBV7-9 and TRBJ2-5, reads DTGVSQNPRHKITKRGQNVTFRCDPISEHNRLYWYRQTLGQGPEFLTYFQNEAQLEKSRLLSDRFSAERPKGSFSTLEIQRTEQGDSAMYLCASSLLAGWETQYFGPGTRLLVL.

This clonotype was found many times. This rearrangement joins TRBV15 to TRBJ2-7; TRBD2 aligns across 14 bases. The CDR3 spans 16 residues. Trimming removed 5 bases from V and 6 bases from J; junction bases left unmatched: 9. Germline CDR1 LNHNV, CDR2 YYDKDF (reference sequence). The CDR3 is CATSLQKTSGRAEQYF. The CDR3 DNA follows: TGTGCCACCAGCCTGCAGAAGACTAGCGGGAGGGCCGAGCAGTACTTC.

The chain joins TRBV5-1 to TRBJ2-6; D not resolved. The CDR3 covers 14 residues. Germline V gene data show CDR1 as SGHRS and CDR2 as YFSETQ. The V and J ends lost 6 bases and 2 bases respectively, with 9 bases between them. The CDR3 DNA follows: TGCGCCAGCAAGTTGGCGGCTGGGGCCAACGTCCTGACTTTC. Its protein product is CASKLAAGANVLTF.

V and J are TRBV5-4 and TRBJ1-2, with D unclear. The CDR3 has 13 residues. Germline V CDR1 and CDR2: SGHNT, YYREEE (reference sequence). V gave up 3 bases and J gave up 0 bases, with 6 bases separating them. In DNA, the CDR3 is TGTGCCAGCAGCTACAGTTCTAACTATGGCTACACCTTC. It is translated as CASSYSSNYGYTF.

This clonotype was counted between two and nine times. The gene calls are TRBV6-6 and TRBJ1-2; TRBD1 agrees at 10 bases. The germline gives CDR1 MNHNY, CDR2 SVGAGI (reference sequence). V was pared by 6 bases and J by 9 bases, with 7 bases of the junction left unmatched. This CDR3 region has 13 residues. CDR3 residues: CASREGTGVSYTF. CDR3 nucleotides: TGTGCCAGCAGGGAAGGGACAGGGGTTAGCTACACCTTC.

This clonotype came up many times. The genes are TRBV5-1 and TRBJ2-1; no clear D. The germline V gene has CDR1 SGHRS and CDR2 YFSETQ. This CDR3 contains 18 residues. Trimming cost V 0 bases and J 0 bases, with 16 bases left between them. The CDR3 nucleotides read TGCGCCAGCAGCTTGGAAGGCCCATACTGGAGCTCCTACAATGAGCAGTTCTTC. This sequence encodes CASSLEGPYWSSYNEQFF.

This clonotype was picked up many times. The J gene is TRBJ2-3, the V gene TRBV19; D may be TRBD1 (6 bases). The germline V gene has CDR1 LNHDA and CDR2 SQIVND (reference sequence). This CDR3 has 15 residues. With 4 bases removed from V and 1 base from J, the gap between germline ends came to 12 bases. The CDR3 DNA reads as TGTGCCAGTAGTACCACAGGGTACGGCACAGATACGCAGTATTTT. Translated, it gives CASSTTGYGTDTQYF.